A selection of T cell receptor beta chains follows, all from one sample in a study of shared clonotypes between healthy human individuals. Assay used: immunoSEQ multiplex PCR; TCRdb lists only in-frame clones, some missing. The repertoire has around 1,000,000 clones, around 77% of them found once; the top ten carry roughly 0.9%. The specimen was memory CD4+ T cells from PBMCs. The receptor source for this set is a man aged 18 to 35 in good health. Some clones in this sample may be carry-over from other donors' samples. Each CDR3 is given without its conserved first and last residue. Fields, in order: J gene, V gene, CDR3 protein.

TRBJ1-2,TRBV6-6,ASSYTNGIGYT
TRBJ1-2,TRBV6-1,ASSALQGSAGYT
TRBJ1-5,TRBV12-5,ASGPGQGSQPQH
TRBJ1-5,TRBV11-2,ASRPRRMLGNQPQH
TRBJ2-3,TRBV10-1,ARKTGLCTDTQY
TRBJ2-7,TRBV7-8,ASSTSGGASYEQY
TRBJ2-2,TRBV5-1,ASSSGTPNTGELF
TRBJ1-5,TRBV28,ASRPRRWNSNQPQH
TRBJ1-1,TRBV28,ASSQSGQNFKNTEAF
TRBJ2-1,TRBV19,ASSTAGSHDEQF
TRBJ2-5,TRBV7-2,ASSAPGASQY
TRBJ2-3,TRBV7-9,ASSYALAANTDTQY
TRBJ1-1,TRBV7-2,ASSFSNNRATEAF
TRBJ1-1,TRBV29-1,SVEPWGGLNTEAF
TRBJ2-1,TRBV11-1,ASSQEVWNEQF
TRBJ2-5,TRBV6-5,ASSYSGRGWETQY
TRBJ2-1,TRBV12-5,ASAGTGAWVNEQF
TRBJ1-5,TRBV28,ASISGGNQPQH
TRBJ2-1,TRBV9,ASSVASGDNEQF
TRBJ2-3,TRBV5-1,ASSETRADTQY
TRBJ2-1,TRBV19,ASSRIGDLWGNEQF
TRBJ2-7,TRBV19,ASSSTGLAGGEQY
TRBJ2-7,TRBV5-1,ASSFGAGEYEQY
TRBJ1-2,TRBV5-1,ASSFPGQEYGYT
TRBJ1-1,TRBV10-1,ASSCDRDEAF
TRBJ2-7,TRBV7-7,ASSKGLAGGSNMY
TRBJ2-7,TRBV2,ASRGVSYEQY